A single T cell receptor (beta chain) is shown here with its context. Data came from immunoSEQ multiplex PCR; TCRdb stores just in-frame clones and leaves some out. Of some 77,000 clones detected, 80% to 90% appear once; the ten largest clones hold around 5%. The sample belongs to a study of technical replicates of blood from a handful of donors. This CDR3 spans 14 amino acids. Trimming took 2 bases from V and 4 from J, leaving 13 bases between them. Germline CDR1 and CDR2: SGHRS and YFSETQ. Sequenced material: PBMCs. This TCR was recovered from a human donor in good health. Some clones in this sample may be carry-over from other donors' samples. This chain joins TRBV5-1 and TRBJ2-7; unclear D gene. The CDR3 loop reads CASSFTAGGYEQYF. CDR3 DNA: TGCGCCAGCAGCTTTACTGCAGGTGGGTACGAGCAGTACTTC.